Below, one T cell receptor beta chain is given with its context. Its antigen is undetermined. The sample originates from a study of early stage breast cancer tumors. Study summary: ER+/PR+/HER2- status applied to twelve of 16 invasive breast tumors. Invasive lobular carcinomas made up four of 12 ER+/PR+/HER2- tumors.

The study's findings and limits: Most shared enriched TCRB sequences were commonly generated ones.

Only in-frame clones appear in the TCRdb table, and some are missing; sequencing was by immunoSEQ multiplex PCR. Among around 50,000 clones listed, 83% were seen once. Trimming shortened V by 3 bases and J by 6 bases, and 12 bases separated the two germline ends. This CDR3 comprises 13 residues. Germline CDR1 SGDLS, CDR2 YYNGEE. The TCR comes from a person between 50 and 60 years old with breast cancer. The chain has TRBV9 and TRBJ1-1; maybe TRBD1 (5 bases). The sequencing sample was made of blood. The CDR3 reads CASSASGTPEAFF. For the CDR3, the DNA is TGTGCCAGCAGCGCGTCAGGGACCCCTGAAGCTTTCTTT.